Listed below are T cell receptor beta chains from one sample, sequenced in a study of blood T cell repertoires in COVID-19. Generated by immunoSEQ multiplex PCR, the TCRdb table keeps only in-frame clones and is missing some. The profile shows roughly 200,000 clones, roughly 76% of them singletons. Sequencing input: peripheral blood. The receptor set was obtained from a woman aged 40 to 49 with COVID-19, enrolled during active disease. The CDR3 runs from the conserved cysteine through the conserved F or W. The order of the fields is CDR3 protein, CDR3 DNA, V gene, clone size, D gene, J gene. The D gene is left open where the match is weak. Rows give clone size only sometimes, using once, few, many, or a class for an expanded clone.

CDR3: CASSEVGSPGVQPQHF
DNA: TGTGCCAGCAGTGAAGTAGGTAGTCCGGGGGTTCAGCCCCAGCATTTT
V: TRBV6-1
size: few
D: NA
J: TRBJ1-5

CDR3: CASSQISGASGNTGELFF
DNA: TGTGCCAGCAGCCAAATCTCGGGGGCTAGCGGGAACACCGGGGAGCTGTTTTTT
V: TRBV4-2
size: NA
D: NA
J: TRBJ2-2

CDR3: CASSLWRLADSSYEQYF
DNA: TGTGCCAGCAGTTTGTGGAGACTAGCGGACAGCTCCTACGAGCAGTACTTC
V: TRBV28
size: NA
D: TRBD2
J: TRBJ2-7

CDR3: CASSLVWDRDQETQYF
DNA: TGCGCCAGCAGCTTGGTGTGGGACAGGGACCAAGAGACCCAGTACTTC
V: TRBV5-1
size: NA
D: TRBD1
J: TRBJ2-5

CDR3: CASSPGELAYNEQFF
DNA: TGTGCCAGCAGCCCCGGTGAATTGGCCTACAATGAGCAGTTCTTC
V: TRBV3-1/TRBV3-2
size: NA
D: NA
J: TRBJ2-1

CDR3: CASSMVSAAGDTQYF
DNA: TGTGCCAGTAGTATGGTGAGCGCGGCCGGAGATACGCAGTATTTT
V: TRBV19
size: once
D: NA
J: TRBJ2-3

CDR3: CASSGGAITDTQYF
DNA: TGTGCCAGCAGCGGGGGGGCGATCACAGATACGCAGTATTTT
V: TRBV6-4
size: NA
D: TRBD2
J: TRBJ2-3

CDR3: CASTSNGRSTDTQYF
DNA: TGTGCCAGCACTTCCAATGGGCGCAGCACAGATACGCAGTATTTT
V: TRBV6-5
size: NA
D: NA
J: TRBJ2-3

CDR3: CASSPSGTVYYGYTF
DNA: TGTGCCAGCAGTCCATCCGGGACAGTTTACTATGGCTACACCTTC
V: TRBV6-6
size: NA
D: TRBD1
J: TRBJ1-2

CDR3: CASSQDGALEAFF
DNA: TGTGCCAGCAGCCAAGATGGGGCTCTTGAAGCTTTCTTT
V: TRBV3-1/TRBV3-2
size: NA
D: NA
J: TRBJ1-1

CDR3: CASSGRYGELFF
DNA: TGTGCCAGCAGCGGGAGGTACGGGGAGCTGTTTTTT
V: TRBV9
size: many
D: NA
J: TRBJ2-2

CDR3: CSASGANLNYGYTF
DNA: TGCAGTGCTAGTGGGGCCAACCTTAACTATGGCTACACCTTC
V: TRBV20-1
size: NA
D: NA
J: TRBJ1-2

CDR3: CASSQQGGNTIYF
DNA: TGTGCCAGCAGCCAACAGGGGGGAAACACCATATATTTT
V: TRBV7-6
size: NA
D: TRBD1
J: TRBJ1-3

CDR3: CASSISRTSGTNNEQFF
DNA: TGTGCCAGTAGTATATCCAGGACTAGCGGGACCAACAATGAGCAGTTCTTC
V: TRBV19
size: NA
D: TRBD2
J: TRBJ2-1

CDR3: CASRLESGTGFICGYTF
DNA: TGTGCAAGTCGCTTAGAATCCGGGACAGGCTTTATTTGTGGCTACACCTTC
V: TRBV12-2
size: NA
D: NA
J: TRBJ1-2

CDR3: CASRRTGQPTTGELFF
DNA: TGTGCCAGCAGGCGTACTGGACAACCAACCACCGGGGAGCTGTTTTTT
V: TRBV28
size: few
D: NA
J: TRBJ2-2

CDR3: CASSQLKRGGGEQFF
DNA: TGTGCCAGCAGCCAATTAAAACGGGGAGGGGGTGAGCAGTTCTTC
V: TRBV7-3
size: NA
D: NA
J: TRBJ2-1

CDR3: CASSRDIRETQYF
DNA: TGTGCCAGCAGCCGGGATATCAGGGAGACCCAGTACTTC
V: TRBV7-2
size: NA
D: NA
J: TRBJ2-5

CDR3: CASNLGGLYNEQFF
DNA: TGTGCCAGCAACCTGGGGGGTCTATACAATGAGCAGTTCTTC
V: TRBV3-1/TRBV3-2
size: once
D: NA
J: TRBJ2-1

CDR3: CAWILGGLNTEAFF
DNA: TGTGCCTGGATCCTGGGGGGGCTGAACACTGAAGCTTTCTTT
V: TRBV30
size: once
D: NA
J: TRBJ1-1

CDR3: CASKRGDTGSGYTF
DNA: TGTGCCAGCAAGCGGGGGGATACAGGGAGCGGCTACACCTTC
V: TRBV5-5
size: many
D: NA
J: TRBJ1-2

CDR3: CASSLRRGGYDYGYTF
DNA: TGTGCCAGCAGCCTCCGTCGAGGGGGATATGACTATGGCTACACCTTC
V: TRBV7-8
size: NA
D: NA
J: TRBJ1-2

CDR3: CAWTLSNYEQYF
DNA: TGTGCCTGGACCCTATCGAACTACGAGCAGTACTTC
V: TRBV30
size: NA
D: NA
J: TRBJ2-7

CDR3: CASSQGLRDTLSYNEQFF
DNA: TGCGCCAGCAGCCAAGGACTACGGGACACTCTCTCCTACAATGAGCAGTTCTTC
V: TRBV4-1
size: NA
D: NA
J: TRBJ2-1

CDR3: CACWSAGGYGYTF
DNA: TGTGCCTGCTGGTCTGCAGGGGGCTATGGCTACACCTTC
V: TRBV30
size: NA
D: TRBD1
J: TRBJ1-2

CDR3: CASSDVGGHADTQYF
DNA: TGTGCCAGCAGTGACGTGGGAGGGCACGCAGATACGCAGTATTTT
V: TRBV6-4
size: few
D: TRBD2
J: TRBJ2-3

CDR3: CASHSSSQPQHF
DNA: TGTGCCAGTCACTCAAGTAGCCAGCCCCAGCATTTT
V: TRBV28
size: NA
D: NA
J: TRBJ1-5

CDR3: CASSRQGLAGSYNEQFF
DNA: TGTGCCAGCAGCCGCCAGGGACTAGCGGGCTCCTACAATGAGCAGTTCTTC
V: TRBV4-2
size: once
D: TRBD2
J: TRBJ2-1

CDR3: CASSLAGGSLETQYF
DNA: TGTGCCAGCAGCTTAGCCGGAGGGTCCCTTGAGACCCAGTACTTC
V: TRBV11-2
size: NA
D: NA
J: TRBJ2-5

CDR3: CASRRCPEPQHF
DNA: TGCGCCAGCAGGAGGTGTCCTGAGCCCCAGCATTTT
V: TRBV23-1
size: NA
D: NA
J: TRBJ1-5

CDR3: CASSPPSMNTEAFF
DNA: TGTGCCAGCTCACCACCAAGCATGAACACTGAAGCTTTCTTT
V: TRBV18
size: NA
D: NA
J: TRBJ1-1

CDR3: CASSLEMGLANAETQYF
DNA: TGTGCCAGCAGCTTAGAGATGGGACTAGCAAATGCGGAGACCCAGTACTTC
V: TRBV13
size: NA
D: TRBD2
J: TRBJ2-5

CDR3: CASSDGDLRSGSALHF
DNA: TGTGCCAGCAGTGACGGGGACTTAAGGTCGGGTTCTGCCCTCCACTTT
V: TRBV2
size: NA
D: NA
J: TRBJ1-6

CDR3: CASSAKGLGSPLHF
DNA: TGTGCCAGCAGCGCCAAGGGGCTGGGGTCACCCCTCCACTTT
V: TRBV7-3
size: few
D: NA
J: TRBJ1-6

CDR3: CASSAGQETNEKLFF
DNA: TGTGCCAGCAGCGCAGGACAGGAAACTAATGAAAAACTGTTTTTT
V: TRBV9
size: once
D: TRBD1
J: TRBJ1-4

CDR3: CSVLDRTYEAFF
DNA: TGCAGCGTTTTGGACAGAACTTATGAAGCTTTCTTT
V: TRBV29-1
size: NA
D: NA
J: TRBJ1-1

CDR3: CASSAGQRNSPLHF
DNA: TGTGCCAGCAGCGCCGGACAGCGCAATTCACCCCTCCACTTT
V: TRBV7-9
size: NA
D: NA
J: TRBJ1-6

CDR3: CASSDVGWIAFF
DNA: TGTGCCAGCAGTGACGTCGGGTGGATAGCTTTCTTT
V: TRBV2
size: few
D: NA
J: TRBJ1-1

CDR3: CASSRSTDYSGNTIYF
DNA: TGTGCCAGCTCCCGCTCGACAGATTACTCTGGAAACACCATATATTTT
V: TRBV18
size: few
D: NA
J: TRBJ1-3

CDR3: CATSRDQQETQYF
DNA: TGTGCCACCAGCAGAGATCAACAAGAGACCCAGTACTTC
V: TRBV15
size: NA
D: NA
J: TRBJ2-5

CDR3: CASSVVSQRGVTGELFF
DNA: TGTGCCAGCAGCGTAGTTAGTCAGCGGGGGGTCACCGGGGAGCTGTTTTTT
V: TRBV9
size: NA
D: TRBD2
J: TRBJ2-2

CDR3: CASSPTGTVNYGYTF
DNA: TGTGCCAGCAGCCCCACGGGGACAGTTAACTATGGCTACACCTTC
V: TRBV7-3
size: NA
D: TRBD1
J: TRBJ1-2

CDR3: CASSLWADSSSYEQYF
DNA: TGTGCCAGCAGTTTATGGGCGGACAGCTCATCCTACGAGCAGTACTTC
V: TRBV28
size: NA
D: NA
J: TRBJ2-7

CDR3: CASSKGQGAGANVLTF
DNA: TGTGCCAGCAGCAAGGGACAGGGGGCTGGGGCCAACGTCCTGACTTTC
V: TRBV7-9
size: NA
D: TRBD1
J: TRBJ2-6

CDR3: CASSQGGNTEAFF
DNA: TGTGCCAGCAGCCAGGGTGGGAACACTGAAGCTTTCTTT
V: TRBV7-3
size: NA
D: NA
J: TRBJ1-1